Listed below are T cell receptor beta chains from one sample, sequenced in a study of T cells in Graves' hyperthyroidism and ophthalmopathy. One entry per CDR3 protein, called by TCRdb with MiXCR from the multiplex PCR reads. The repertoire holds more than 500,000 distinct CDR3 sequences, under 60% seen once, with around 19% in the top ten. Source material: peripheral blood or thyroid tissue (not recorded which). The receptors stem from an adult woman with Graves' disease, either hyperthyroidism or ophthalmopathy (not recorded which). Both conserved end residues are part of each CDR3. D genes are given only for firm matches. The size of a clone is reported for some rows only, either as once, few or many, or as a class for expanded clones.

J gene: TRBJ2-5
D gene: .
clone size: .
V gene: TRBV10-3
CDR3 protein: CAITGKEETQYF
CDR3 DNA: TGTGCCATCACCGGGAAGGAAGAGACCCAGTACTTC

J gene: TRBJ1-1
D gene: TRBD1
clone size: many
V gene: TRBV20-1
CDR3 protein: CSARRTGRNTEAFF
CDR3 DNA: TGCAGTGCTCGCCGGACAGGGCGGAACACTGAAGCTTTCTTT

J gene: TRBJ1-6
D gene: .
clone size: .
V gene: TRBV2
CDR3 protein: CASSVGDKDNSPLHF
CDR3 DNA: TGTGCCAGCAGTGTGGGGGACAAGGATAATTCACCCCTCCACTTT

J gene: TRBJ2-5
D gene: TRBD2
clone size: .
V gene: TRBV7-9
CDR3 protein: CASSQRGRAFAGEKETQYF
CDR3 DNA: TGTGCCAGCAGCCAAAGAGGGAGAGCCTTCGCGGGGGAAAAAGAGACCCAGTACTTC

J gene: TRBJ1-6
D gene: TRBD1
clone size: .
V gene: TRBV6-1
CDR3 protein: CASSMDRPSPLHF
CDR3 DNA: TGTGCCAGCAGTATGGACAGGCCTTCACCCCTCCACTTT

J gene: TRBJ1-2
D gene: .
clone size: .
V gene: TRBV20-1
CDR3 protein: CSASLTTARRGMFAF
CDR3 DNA: TGCAGTGCTAGCCTGACAACAGCCAGGCGGGGGATGTTTGCCTTC

J gene: TRBJ2-7
D gene: .
clone size: many
V gene: TRBV7-2
CDR3 protein: CASSLVAGRSYEQYF
CDR3 DNA: TGTGCCAGCAGCTTAGTCGCTGGACGCTCCTACGAGCAGTACTTC

J gene: TRBJ1-1
D gene: .
clone size: many
V gene: TRBV6-2/TRBV6-3
CDR3 protein: CASTYSGVSTEAFF
CDR3 DNA: TGTGCCAGCACCTACAGCGGGGTGAGCACTGAAGCTTTCTTT

J gene: TRBJ2-5
D gene: .
clone size: .
V gene: TRBV13
CDR3 protein: CASSSRGGHKETQYF
CDR3 DNA: TGTGCCAGCAGCTCCAGGGGGGGACACAAGGAGACCCAGTACTTC

J gene: TRBJ1-1
D gene: TRBD1
clone size: .
V gene: TRBV20-1
CDR3 protein: CSARANYRGYTEAFF
CDR3 DNA: TGCAGTGCTAGGGCAAACTACAGGGGGTACACTGAAGCTTTCTTT

J gene: TRBJ1-3
D gene: .
clone size: .
V gene: TRBV28
CDR3 protein: CASSLGTTLSGNTIYF
CDR3 DNA: TGTGCCAGCAGTCTAGGGACAACCCTCTCTGGAAACACCATATATTTT

J gene: TRBJ1-1
D gene: .
clone size: .
V gene: TRBV5-5
CDR3 protein: CASSQGQKRANTEAFF
CDR3 DNA: TGTGCCAGCAGCCAGGGACAAAAGAGGGCAAACACTGAAGCTTTCTTT

J gene: TRBJ1-5
D gene: .
clone size: .
V gene: TRBV18
CDR3 protein: CAISPAAGLQPQHF
CDR3 DNA: TGTGCCATCTCACCAGCTGCGGGTTTACAGCCCCAGCATTTT